Here is one T cell receptor beta chain with its context. As yet, its antigen is unknown. This sample stems from a study of CD8 T cells in ankylosing spondylitis. Study findings and constraints: Ankylosing spondylitis blood seemed to carry a telltale TCR beta motif made of about 8 highly homologous variants. From matched ankylosing spondylitis synovial fluid, disease-linked clones were reportedly recovered at significantly enriched levels. In peripheral blood, disease-linked CD8+ clones occurred at relatively low frequencies. Certain motif variants had earlier been reported in reactive arthritis synovial fluid and blood.

Germline CDR1 is SGHTA and CDR2 is FQGNSA. The CDR3 loop spans 15 amino acids. V was shortened by 1 base and J by 2 bases, with 9 bases between the two germline ends. The authors made TCR beta libraries by quantitative 5'-RACE with molecular barcodes. TCRdb re-called the 5' RACE reads with MiXCR, one entry per CDR3 protein. The top ten hold over 1% of the sample, which has fewer than 450,000 distinct CDR3 sequences, 15% to 20% seen once. The sequence was obtained from a male donor with ankylosing spondylitis. Sequencing was performed on blood, either unsorted or a sorted T cell fraction (not recorded which). The rearrangement links TRBV7-2 to TRBJ1-5, with unresolved D. CDR3 DNA: TGTGCCAGCAGCTTAGAGTCAAGCGGCAATCAGCCCCAGCATTTT. Translating it yields CASSLESSGNQPQHF.